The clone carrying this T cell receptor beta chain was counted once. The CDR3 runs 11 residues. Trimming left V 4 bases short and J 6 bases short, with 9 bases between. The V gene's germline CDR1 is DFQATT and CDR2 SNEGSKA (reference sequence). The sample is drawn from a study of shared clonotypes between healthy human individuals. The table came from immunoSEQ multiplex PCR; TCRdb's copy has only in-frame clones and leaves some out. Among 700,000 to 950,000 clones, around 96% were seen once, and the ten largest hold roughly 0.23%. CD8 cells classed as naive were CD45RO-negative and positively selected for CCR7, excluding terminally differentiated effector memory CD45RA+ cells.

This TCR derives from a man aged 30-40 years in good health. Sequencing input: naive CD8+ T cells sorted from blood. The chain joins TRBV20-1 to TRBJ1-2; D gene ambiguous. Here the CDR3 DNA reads TGCAGTGCTATCCCGGGTCATGGCTACACCTTC. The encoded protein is CSAIPGHGYTF.